These 30 T cell receptor beta chains were sequenced from one sample in a study of cytomegalovirus exposure and HLA in healthy donors. PCR was performed using 60 Vbeta and 13 Jbeta primers. TCRdb's table, derived via immunoSEQ multiplex PCR, lists solely in-frame clones and lacks some. The table includes fewer than 150,000 clones, 70% to 80% detected once. Material for sequencing was PBMCs. These receptor sequences come from a man aged 50 to 59 in good health and CMV-seropositive.

The chain joins TRBV10-3 to TRBJ1-2, with D perhaps matching TRBD1 (5 bases). V was shortened by 11 bases and J by 6 bases, with 16 bases between the two germline ends. The CDR3 consists of 12 residues. Germline V gene data show CDR1 as ENHRY and CDR2 as SYGVKD. The CDR3, as DNA: TGTGCCGGGTCGGGAGGGGCGCATGGCTACACCTTC. Translating it yields CAGSGGAHGYTF.

This clone was counted only a few times. The V and J genes are TRBV7-2 and TRBJ1-1, with a tentative D call TRBD1 (5 bases). The V gene's germline CDR1 is SGHTA and CDR2 FQGNSA. Trimming pared 1 base from V and 0 bases from J, leaving 18 bases between. The CDR3 is 18 amino acids. CDR3 sequence reads: CASSLGRGPGRVNTEAFF. CDR3 sequence (DNA): TGTGCCAGCAGCTTAGGAAGGGGCCCAGGGAGGGTGAACACTGAAGCTTTCTTT.

V is TRBV10-3 and J is TRBJ1-1; 7 bases line up with TRBD1. CDR3 length: 14 amino acids. V lost 2 bases and J lost 5; bases outside the gene matches: 5. CDR1 ENHRY and CDR2 SYGVKD come from the germline V gene. CDR3 sequence (DNA): TGTGCCATCAGTGAGGCGACAGGGAGGACTGAAGCTTTCTTT. Protein sequence: CAISEATGRTEAFF.

V usage is TRBV7-2 and J usage is TRBJ2-1, with D unclear. The CDR3 totals 13 residues. Trimming removed 2 bases at V and 7 bases at J, with 9 bases between. The V gene's germline CDR1 is SGHTA and CDR2 FQGNSA. The chain's CDR3 is CASSLFGQNEQFF. The CDR3 DNA is TGTGCCAGCAGCTTATTTGGCCAGAATGAGCAGTTCTTC.

This clone was counted between two and nine times. The rearrangement joins TRBV6-5 to TRBJ1-6; no firm D call. The V end lost 5 bases, the J end lost 10 bases, and 15 bases lay between the germline ends. Germline CDR1 MNHEY, CDR2 SVGAGI. CDR3 length: 14 residues. The CDR3 nucleotides read TGTGCCAGCAGTCCCCTGGAGAGGAGGTCACCCCTCCACTTT. Encoded protein: CASSPLERRSPLHF.

V usage is TRBV2 and J usage is TRBJ1-6, with D unclear. The V and J ends lost 3 bases and 9 bases respectively, with 12 bases between them. The CDR3 spans 14 residues. The germline V gene encodes CDR1 SNHLY and CDR2 FYNNEI. The CDR3 bases are TGTGCCAGCAGTGACCAAGGGAGGACTTCACCCCTCCACTTT. It encodes CASSDQGRTSPLHF. The full variable domain, completed using reference TRBV2 and TRBJ1-6, is EPEVTQTPSHQVTQMGQEVILRCVPISNHLYFYWYRQILGQKVEFLVSFYNNEISEKSEIFDDQFSVERPDGSNFTLKIRSTKLEDSAMYFCASSDQGRTSPLHFGNGTRLTVT.

In its sample, this clone was seen a few times. This chain links TRBV11-2 with TRBJ2-3, with TRBD2 identical over 15 bases. From germline, CDR1 is SGHAT and CDR2 FQNNGV. The CDR3 totals 15 residues. After removal of 1 base from V and 10 bases from J, the junction contained 3 bases not matched to a gene. CDR3 sequence: CASSLGTSGRDPQYF. CDR3 nucleotide sequence: TGTGCCAGCAGCTTAGGGACTAGCGGGAGGGATCCGCAGTATTTT. The variable domain in full, with the rest retrieved from reference TRBV11-2 and TRBJ2-3, is EAGVAQSPRYKIIEKRQSVAFWCNPISGHATLYWYQQILGQGPKLLIQFQNNGVVDDSQLPKDRFSAERLKGVDSTLKIQPAKLEDSAVYLCASSLGTSGRDPQYFGPGTRLTVL.

The V and J genes are TRBV27 and TRBJ2-7; possibly TRBD1 for D (5 bases). V lost 0 bases to trimming and J lost 2 bases, with 11 bases between them. Looked up from germline, CDR1 is MNHEY and CDR2 is SMNVEV (reference sequence). This CDR3 contains 15 residues. The CDR3 region has the DNA TGTGCCAGCAGTTTATCAGCAGGGCTTACCTACGAGCAGTACTTC. This sequence encodes CASSLSAGLTYEQYF.

This chain uses TRBV15 with TRBJ1-2; 8 bases fit TRBD1. V lost 0 bases, J lost 13 bases, and 4 bases stayed unmatched. This CDR3 comprises 12 residues. CDR1 and CDR2 (germline): LNHNV, YYDKDF (reference sequence). As DNA, the CDR3 is TGTGCCACCAGCAGAGACTGGACAGGGTCCACCTTC. It translates to CATSRDWTGSTF.

This clone came up a few times. The chain recombines TRBV13 with TRBJ2-5; 9 nucleotides line up with TRBD2. Germline V lookup: CDR1 PRHDT, CDR2 FYEKMQ (reference sequence). The CDR3 has 15 amino acids. V trimming: 5 bases; J trimming: 3 bases; junction bases outside the gene matches: 7. CDR3: CASSPLIAGEETQYF. CDR3 DNA sequence: TGTGCCAGCAGCCCTTTAATAGCGGGGGAAGAGACCCAGTACTTC.

The chain carries TRBV14 and TRBJ2-5; 11 nucleotides line up with TRBD2. Unmatched junction bases numbered 1, after V lost 2 bases and J lost 2 bases. The CDR3 has 15 amino acids. Germline lookup yields CDR1 SGHDN and CDR2 FVKESK. For the CDR3, the DNA is TGTGCCAGCAGCCAACGACTAGCGGGGCAAGAGACCCAGTACTTC. Protein: CASSQRLAGQETQYF.

This clone occurred a few times. The rearrangement links TRBV19 to TRBJ1-4, with D hard to call. CDR1 LNHDA and CDR2 SQIVND come from the germline V gene (reference sequence). The length of the CDR3 is 14 residues. Trimming stripped 3 bases from V and 0 bases from J, with 5 bases between. As DNA, the CDR3 is TGTGCCAGTAGTATGAGGGCAACTAATGAAAAACTGTTTTTT. Its protein product is CASSMRATNEKLFF.

The chain employs TRBV5-1 and TRBJ2-7; 8 bases map to TRBD1. The CDR3 contains 12 residues. Germline CDR1 is SGHRS and CDR2 is YFSETQ. V shed 7 bases, J shed 7 bases, and the junction held 7 bases outside the gene matches. The CDR3 nucleotides read TGCGCCAGCCCGGGCCGGGACAGGGAGCAGTACTTC. Amino acid sequence: CASPGRDREQYF.

V is TRBV6-5 and J is TRBJ2-7, with 7 bases identical to TRBD1. V shed 8 bases and J 4 bases; nucleotides not matched to a gene: 8. CDR1 and CDR2 from the germline V gene are MNHEY and SVGAGI. The length of the CDR3 is 13 residues. CDR3 nucleotides: TGTGCCAGCCGAAGGGGGCGCGTATACGAGCAGTACTTC. Amino acids: CASRRGRVYEQYF.

This clone was recorded only once. The chain combines TRBV27 with TRBJ1-4; 7 nucleotides agree with TRBD1. The germline CDR1 and CDR2 sequences are MNHEY and SMNVEV (reference sequence). V lost 2 bases to trimming and J lost 4 bases; unmatched junction nucleotides: 10. The CDR3 consists of 17 residues. The CDR3 DNA follows: TGTGCCAGCAGTTTAAGGCCTCGGCAGGGGGGTAATGAAAAACTGTTTTTT. Amino acid sequence: CASSLRPRQGGNEKLFF.

DNA for the CDR3: TGTGCCAGTAGTATTTCAGGGGGACAGTACCCGAGGGGTGAAGCTTTCTTT. This encodes CASSISGGQYPRGEAFF. The chain recombines TRBV19 with TRBJ1-1, with TRBD1 matching 7 bases. The CDR3 spans 17 residues. CDR1 LNHDA and CDR2 SQIVND come from the germline V gene (reference sequence). V gave up 3 bases and J gave up 7 bases; unmatched junction bases: 17.

The rearrangement uses TRBV6-1 and TRBJ1-5; D gene uncertain. Per germline, CDR1 MNHNS and CDR2 SASEGT. Trimming stripped 3 bases from V and 6 bases from J, with 12 bases between. The CDR3 runs 14 residues. For the CDR3, the DNA is TGTGCCAGCAGTGAGAGAGGGAGTAGTCAGCCCCAGCATTTT. This encodes CASSERGSSQPQHF.

The CDR3 DNA sequence: TGCAGCGTTCGCCACGGATGGACAGGGAATGAAAAACTGTTTTTT. It encodes CSVRHGWTGNEKLFF. The chain recombines TRBV29-1 with TRBJ1-4, with 8 bases matching TRBD1. The V and J ends lost 5 bases and 5 bases, in that order; junction bases with no gene match: 10. The CDR3 runs to 15 residues. Per the germline V gene, CDR1 is SQVTM and CDR2 is ANQGSEA.

The chain uses TRBV30 and TRBJ2-7, with D unresolved. The CDR3 length is 11 residues. The germline V gene encodes CDR1 GTSNPN and CDR2 SVGIG (reference sequence). Trimming pared 5 bases from V and 0 bases from J, leaving 5 bases between. The CDR3 coding sequence is TGTGCCTGGTCCCACTCCTACGAGCAGTACTTC. Residues: CAWSHSYEQYF.

The CDR3, as DNA: TGTGCCAGTAGTCTCTCACAGGGGGCGCTTCCCTATGGCTACACCTTC. It yields the protein CASSLSQGALPYGYTF. The chain links TRBV19 to TRBJ1-2, with 9 positions matching TRBD1. Trimming removed 5 bases from V and 4 bases from J; junction bases left unmatched: 11. This CDR3 is 16 amino acids long. Per germline, CDR1 LNHDA and CDR2 SQIVND (reference sequence). Based on the CDR3 plus reference TRBV19 and TRBJ1-2, the full variable domain is DGGITQSPKYLFRKEGQNVTLSCEQNLNHDAMYWYRQDPGQGLRLIYYSQIVNDFQKGDIAEGYSVSREKKESFPLTVTSAQKNPTAFYLCASSLSQGALPYGYTFGSGTRLTVV.

The chain uses TRBV18 and TRBJ1-2; 7 nucleotides align to TRBD1. V lost 3 bases, J lost 6 bases, and 4 bases stayed unmatched. CDR1 and CDR2 from the germline V gene are KGHSH and LQKENI. This CDR3 has 13 amino acids. The CDR3 region is CASSPGQANGYTF. CDR3 coding DNA: TGTGCCAGCTCACCCGGACAGGCAAATGGCTACACCTTC.

The chain uses TRBV28 and TRBJ2-3; a weak D match, TRBD2 (7 bases). The CDR3 totals 12 residues. The ends were cut back, 6 bases at V and 9 bases at J, with 13 bases in the middle. Germline assignment: CDR1 MDHEN and CDR2 SYDVKM. The CDR3 bases are TGTGCCAGCAGGGGGGGGCCGGACACGCAGTATTTT. Protein: CASRGGPDTQYF.

V usage is TRBV5-4 and J usage is TRBJ2-1, with 10 positions matching TRBD2. The CDR3 loop spans 15 amino acids. V shed 2 bases and J 8 bases; nucleotides not matched to a gene: 7. From germline, CDR1 is SGHNT and CDR2 YYREEE (reference sequence). The CDR3 protein is CASSLAGGPWDEQFF. The CDR3 coding sequence is TGTGCCAGCAGCTTAGCGGGAGGGCCTTGGGATGAGCAGTTCTTC.

The CDR3 DNA reads as TGTGCCAGCAGTTTGGGTCCGGACAGGGCCTACGAGCAGTACTTC. The encoded protein is CASSLGPDRAYEQYF. This sequence joins TRBV27 and TRBJ2-7, with 8 bases identical to TRBD1. The germline CDR1 and CDR2 sequences are MNHEY and SMNVEV (reference sequence). The ends lost 3 bases at V and 2 bases at J; junction bases unmatched: 6. The length of the CDR3 is 15 residues.

The J gene is TRBJ2-1, the V gene TRBV5-1; D possibly corresponds to TRBD2 (5 bases). The V end was cut by 0 bases, the J end by 4 bases, with 8 bases between. Per the germline V gene, CDR1 is SGHRS and CDR2 is YFSETQ. The CDR3 has 14 amino acids. The DNA for the CDR3 is TGCGCCAGCAGCTTGGACCTAGCTTACAATGAGCAGTTCTTC. As protein: CASSLDLAYNEQFF.

This chain links TRBV5-6 with TRBJ2-1; D is uncertain. Between the trimmed V and J ends, which lost 3 bases and 7 bases, there was a span of 5 bases. Looked up from germline, CDR1 is SGHDT and CDR2 is YYEEEE. The CDR3 contains 11 residues. The CDR3 sequence is CASSYQNEQFF. Here the CDR3 DNA reads TGTGCCAGCAGCTACCAGAATGAGCAGTTCTTC.

The gene calls are TRBV7-9 and TRBJ1-5; TRBD1 aligns across 7 bases. CDR1 is SEHNR and CDR2 is FQNEAQ in the germline V gene (reference sequence). The V gene end was trimmed by 4 bases and the J gene end by 5 bases; junction bases not matched to a gene: 8. The CDR3 is 15 residues long. CDR3 region: CASSSDRAQDQPQHF. The CDR3 DNA reads as TGTGCCAGCAGCTCCGACAGGGCCCAGGATCAGCCCCAGCATTTT.

The chain combines TRBV5-1 with TRBJ2-7; D not resolved. V gave up 0 bases and J gave up 6 bases, with 4 bases separating them. The germline gives CDR1 SGHRS, CDR2 YFSETQ. This CDR3 is 11 amino acids long. The CDR3 region has the DNA TGCGCCAGCAGCTTGGATCGCGAGCAGTACTTC. It yields the protein CASSLDREQYF.

This clone was seen just once. The chain couples TRBV5-1 to TRBJ2-3; tentative D call: TRBD1 (7 bases). The CDR3 contains 15 residues. Between the trimmed V and J ends, which lost 2 bases and 2 bases, there was a span of 12 bases. Germline loops: CDR1 SGHRS, CDR2 YFSETQ. The CDR3 DNA reads TGCGCCAGCAGCTTTCAGGGGGGAATCACAGATACGCAGTATTTT. Residues: CASSFQGGITDTQYF.

The chain employs TRBV7-2 and TRBJ2-7; 8 nucleotides agree with TRBD2. The V and J ends lost 3 bases and 2 bases, in that order; junction bases with no gene match: 6. The CDR3 sequence is 15 residues long. Germline CDR1 SGHTA, CDR2 FQGNSA. CDR3 loop: CASSFTLAATYEQYF. Here the CDR3 DNA reads TGTGCCAGCAGCTTTACACTAGCGGCGACCTACGAGCAGTACTTC.